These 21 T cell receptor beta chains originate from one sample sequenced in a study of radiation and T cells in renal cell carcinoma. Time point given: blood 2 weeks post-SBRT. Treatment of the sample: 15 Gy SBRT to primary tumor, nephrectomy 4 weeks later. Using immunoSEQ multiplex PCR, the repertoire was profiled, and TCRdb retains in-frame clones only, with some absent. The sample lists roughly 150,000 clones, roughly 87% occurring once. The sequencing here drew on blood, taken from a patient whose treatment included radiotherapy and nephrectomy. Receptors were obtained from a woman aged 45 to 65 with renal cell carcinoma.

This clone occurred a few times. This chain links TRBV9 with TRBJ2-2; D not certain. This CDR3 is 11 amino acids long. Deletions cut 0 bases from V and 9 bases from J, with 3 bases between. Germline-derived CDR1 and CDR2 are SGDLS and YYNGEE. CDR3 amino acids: CASSVGWELFF. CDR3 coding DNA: TGTGCCAGCAGCGTAGGGTGGGAGCTGTTTTTT.

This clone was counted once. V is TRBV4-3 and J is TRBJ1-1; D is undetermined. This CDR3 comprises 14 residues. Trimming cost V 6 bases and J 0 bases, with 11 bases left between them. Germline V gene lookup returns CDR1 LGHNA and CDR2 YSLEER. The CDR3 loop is CASSLDSMNTEAFF. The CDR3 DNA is TGCGCCAGCAGTTTGGACTCCATGAACACTGAAGCTTTCTTT.

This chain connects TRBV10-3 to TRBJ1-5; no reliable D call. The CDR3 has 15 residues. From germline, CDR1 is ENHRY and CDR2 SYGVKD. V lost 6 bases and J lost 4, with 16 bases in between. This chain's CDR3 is CAIRRDSGTNQPQHF. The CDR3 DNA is TGTGCCATCAGGAGGGATAGTGGCACTAATCAGCCCCAGCATTTT.

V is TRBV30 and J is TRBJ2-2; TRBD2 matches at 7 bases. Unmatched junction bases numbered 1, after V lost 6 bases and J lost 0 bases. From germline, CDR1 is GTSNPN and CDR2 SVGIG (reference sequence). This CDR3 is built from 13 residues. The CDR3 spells CACGGANTGELFF. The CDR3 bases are TGTGCCTGTGGGGGGGCGAACACCGGGGAGCTGTTTTTT.

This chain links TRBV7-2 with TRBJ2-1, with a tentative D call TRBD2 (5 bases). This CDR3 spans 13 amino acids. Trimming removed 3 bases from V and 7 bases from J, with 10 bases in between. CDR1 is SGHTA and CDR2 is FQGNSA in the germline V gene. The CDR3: CASSFYSANEQFF. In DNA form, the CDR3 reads TGTGCCAGCAGCTTCTATAGCGCAAATGAGCAGTTCTTC.

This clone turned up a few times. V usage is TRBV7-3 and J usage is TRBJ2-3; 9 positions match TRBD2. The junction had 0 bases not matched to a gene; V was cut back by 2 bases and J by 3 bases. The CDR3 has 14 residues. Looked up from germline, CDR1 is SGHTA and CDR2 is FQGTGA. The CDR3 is CASSLAGGTDTQYF. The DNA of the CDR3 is TGTGCCAGCAGCTTAGCGGGGGGGACAGATACGCAGTATTTT.

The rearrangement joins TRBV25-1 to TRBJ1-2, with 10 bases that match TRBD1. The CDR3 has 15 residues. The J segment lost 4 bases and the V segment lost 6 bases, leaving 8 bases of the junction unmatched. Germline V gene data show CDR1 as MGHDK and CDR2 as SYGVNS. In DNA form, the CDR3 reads TGTGCCAGCAGCTTTGCGGGACAGGGGACCTATGGCTACACCTTC. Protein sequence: CASSFAGQGTYGYTF.

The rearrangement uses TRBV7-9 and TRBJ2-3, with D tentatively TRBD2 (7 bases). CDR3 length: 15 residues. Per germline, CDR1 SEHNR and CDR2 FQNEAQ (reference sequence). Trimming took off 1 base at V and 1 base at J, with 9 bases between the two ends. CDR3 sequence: CASSLGGGRTDTQYF. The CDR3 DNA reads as TGTGCCAGCAGCTTAGGCGGGGGCCGCACAGATACGCAGTATTTT.

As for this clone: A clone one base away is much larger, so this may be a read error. CDR3 sequence reads: CASSLNRNTEAFF. The CDR3 DNA reads as TGTGCCAGCAGCTTAAACCGGAACACTGAAGCTTTCTTT. The J gene is TRBJ1-1, the V gene TRBV7-6, with no clear D. The CDR3 totals 13 residues. Germline V gene lookup returns CDR1 SGHVS and CDR2 FNYEAQ. Trimming cost V 2 bases and J 1 base, with 5 bases left between them.

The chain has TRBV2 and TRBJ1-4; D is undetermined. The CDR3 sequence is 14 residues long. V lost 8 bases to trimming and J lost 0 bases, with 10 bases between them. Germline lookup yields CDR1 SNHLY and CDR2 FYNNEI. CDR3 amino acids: CASYAAATNEKLFF. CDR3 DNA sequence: TGTGCCAGCTATGCAGCAGCAACTAATGAAAAACTGTTTTTT.

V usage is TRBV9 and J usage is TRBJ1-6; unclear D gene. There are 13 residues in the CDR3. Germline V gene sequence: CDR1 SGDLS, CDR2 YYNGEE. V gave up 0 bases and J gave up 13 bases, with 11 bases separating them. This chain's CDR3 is CASSVAGSAPLHF. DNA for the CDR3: TGTGCCAGCAGCGTAGCTGGGTCCGCGCCCCTCCACTTT.

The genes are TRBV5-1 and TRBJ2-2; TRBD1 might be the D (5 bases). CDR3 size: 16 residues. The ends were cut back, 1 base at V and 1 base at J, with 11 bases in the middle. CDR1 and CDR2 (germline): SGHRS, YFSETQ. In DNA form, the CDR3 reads TGCGCCAGCAGCTTGTTGCAGGGATTGAACACCGGGGAGCTGTTTTTT. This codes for CASSLLQGLNTGELFF. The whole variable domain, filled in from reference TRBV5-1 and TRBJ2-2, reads KAGVTQTPRYLIKTRGQQVTLSCSPISGHRSVSWYQQTPGQGLQFLFEYFSETQRNKGNFPGRFSGRQFSNSRSEMNVSTLELGDSALYLCASSLLQGLNTGELFFGEGSRLTVL.

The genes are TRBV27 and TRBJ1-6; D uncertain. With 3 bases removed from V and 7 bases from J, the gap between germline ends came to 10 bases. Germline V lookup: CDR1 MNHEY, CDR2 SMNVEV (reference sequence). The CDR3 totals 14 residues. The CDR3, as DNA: TGTGCCAGCAGTTTGGAGGGAAAGAATTCACCCCTCCACTTT. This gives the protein CASSLEGKNSPLHF.

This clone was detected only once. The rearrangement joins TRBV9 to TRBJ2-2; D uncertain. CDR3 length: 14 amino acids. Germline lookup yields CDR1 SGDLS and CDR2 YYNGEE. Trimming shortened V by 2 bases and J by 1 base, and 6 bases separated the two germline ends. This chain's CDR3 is CASSVLGNTGELFF. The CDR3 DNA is TGTGCCAGCAGCGTGTTAGGGAACACCGGGGAGCTGTTTTTT.

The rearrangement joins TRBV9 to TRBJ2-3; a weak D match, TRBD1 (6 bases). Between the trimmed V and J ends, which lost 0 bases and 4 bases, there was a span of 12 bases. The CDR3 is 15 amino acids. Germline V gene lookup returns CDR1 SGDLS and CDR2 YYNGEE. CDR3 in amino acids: CASSVGQELADTQYF. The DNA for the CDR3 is TGTGCCAGCAGCGTAGGACAGGAACTTGCAGATACGCAGTATTTT.

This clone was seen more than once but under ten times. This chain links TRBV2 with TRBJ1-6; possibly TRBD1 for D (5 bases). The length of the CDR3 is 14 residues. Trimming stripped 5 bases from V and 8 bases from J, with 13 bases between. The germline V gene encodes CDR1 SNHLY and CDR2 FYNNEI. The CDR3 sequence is CASSRGRADSPLHF. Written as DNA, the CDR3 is TGTGCCAGCAGTCGGGGACGGGCCGATTCACCCCTCCACTTT.

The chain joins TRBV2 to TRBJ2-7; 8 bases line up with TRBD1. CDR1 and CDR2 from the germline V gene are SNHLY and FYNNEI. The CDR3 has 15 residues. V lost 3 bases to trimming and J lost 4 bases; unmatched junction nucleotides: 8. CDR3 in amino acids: CASSDRAGGLYEQYF. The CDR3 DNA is TGTGCCAGCAGTGATAGGGCAGGGGGCTTGTACGAGCAGTACTTC.

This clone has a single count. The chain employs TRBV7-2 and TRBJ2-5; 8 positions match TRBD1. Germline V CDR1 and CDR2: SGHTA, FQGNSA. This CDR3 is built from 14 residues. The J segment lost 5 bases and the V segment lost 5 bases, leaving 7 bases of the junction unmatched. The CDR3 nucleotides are TGTGCCAGCAGCCCCTCAGGGGGCCGGGAGACCCAGTACTTC. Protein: CASSPSGGRETQYF.

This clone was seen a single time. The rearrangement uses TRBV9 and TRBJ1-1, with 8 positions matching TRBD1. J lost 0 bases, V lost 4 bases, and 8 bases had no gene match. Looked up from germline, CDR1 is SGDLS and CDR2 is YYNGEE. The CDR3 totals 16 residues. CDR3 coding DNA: TGTGCCAGCAGCCCTAAACAGGGGGTCTTGAACACTGAAGCTTTCTTT. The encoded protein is CASSPKQGVLNTEAFF. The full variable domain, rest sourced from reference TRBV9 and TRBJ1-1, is DSGVTQTPKHLITATGQRVTLRCSPRSGDLSVYWYQQSLDQGLQFLIQYYNGEERAKGNILERFSAQQFPDLHSELNLSSLELGDSALYFCASSPKQGVLNTEAFFGQGTRLTVV.

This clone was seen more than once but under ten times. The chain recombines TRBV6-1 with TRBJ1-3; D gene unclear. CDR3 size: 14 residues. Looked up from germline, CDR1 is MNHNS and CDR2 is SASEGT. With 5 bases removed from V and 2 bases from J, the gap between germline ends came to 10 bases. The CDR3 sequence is CASSLTRPGNTIYF. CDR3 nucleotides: TGTGCCAGCAGTTTGACACGTCCTGGAAACACCATATATTTT.

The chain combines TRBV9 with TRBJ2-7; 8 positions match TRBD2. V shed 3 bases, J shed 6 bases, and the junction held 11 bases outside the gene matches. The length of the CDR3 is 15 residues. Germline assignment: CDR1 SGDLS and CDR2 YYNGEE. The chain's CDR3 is CASSGRDSGRAEQYF. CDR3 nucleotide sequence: TGTGCCAGCAGCGGAAGGGACTCCGGGAGGGCCGAGCAGTACTTC.